The next 5 T cell receptor beta chains were all read from a single sample in a study of OX40 agonist ivuxolimab in advanced cancers. Clones were sequenced by immunoSEQ multiplex PCR, and TCRdb holds only the in-frame ones, with some missing. The data contain roughly 80,000 clones, about 83% of them seen just once; the ten biggest clones take up about 0.73%. The sample was CD4+ or CD8+ T cells sorted from blood, taken in a trial of the OX40 agonist ivuxolimab. These receptors all come from an adult with an advanced solid tumor such as melanoma, head and neck, liver or kidney cancer.

Points on this clone: This same CDR3 is encoded by further DNA sequences in the sample. The J gene is TRBJ1-6, the V gene TRBV5-1; 8 bases map to TRBD1. Germline CDR1 is SGHRS and CDR2 is YFSETQ. The CDR3 loop spans 14 amino acids. V was pared by 2 bases and J by 6 bases, with 1 base of the junction left unmatched. CDR3: CASSLGQGNSPLHF. Here the CDR3 DNA reads TGCGCCAGCAGCTTAGGACAGGGTAATTCACCCCTCCACTTT.

This chain links TRBV10-1 with TRBJ2-7; 8 bases map to TRBD1. The germline V gene has CDR1 WNHNN and CDR2 SYGVQD (reference sequence). J was trimmed by 5 bases and V by 0 bases; bases with no gene match: 6. The CDR3 covers 15 residues. The CDR3 region has the DNA TGCGCCAGCAGTGAGTCAGGGCAGGGGGCCCACGAGCAGTACTTC. It translates to CASSESGQGAHEQYF.

The count of this clone is one. The chain links TRBV5-1 to TRBJ1-4, with D maybe TRBD1 (5 bases). From germline, CDR1 is SGHRS and CDR2 YFSETQ. The CDR3 length is 15 residues. V dropped 1 base and J dropped 8 bases, with 15 bases sitting between them. CDR3 in amino acids: CASSLRGPQEEKLFF. For the CDR3, the DNA is TGCGCCAGCAGCTTGAGGGGACCTCAAGAGGAAAAACTGTTTTTT.

The genes are TRBV5-1 and TRBJ2-5; the D gene is possibly TRBD1 (5 bases). The CDR3 totals 13 residues. Germline loops: CDR1 SGHRS, CDR2 YFSETQ. Trimming took 5 bases from V and 5 from J, leaving 13 bases between them. The CDR3 DNA is TGCGCCAGCAGGCTTGGTGGGGCGGAGACCCAGTACTTC. Encoded protein: CASRLGGAETQYF.

The CDR3 protein is CASSRPTSTNEKLFF. CDR3 in DNA: TGTGCCAGTAGTAGGCCGACATCTACTAATGAAAAACTGTTTTTT. This sequence joins TRBV19 and TRBJ1-4; D unclear. Germline V CDR1 and CDR2: LNHDA, SQIVND (reference sequence). V gave up 4 bases and J gave up 2 bases, with 11 bases separating them. The CDR3 has 15 residues.